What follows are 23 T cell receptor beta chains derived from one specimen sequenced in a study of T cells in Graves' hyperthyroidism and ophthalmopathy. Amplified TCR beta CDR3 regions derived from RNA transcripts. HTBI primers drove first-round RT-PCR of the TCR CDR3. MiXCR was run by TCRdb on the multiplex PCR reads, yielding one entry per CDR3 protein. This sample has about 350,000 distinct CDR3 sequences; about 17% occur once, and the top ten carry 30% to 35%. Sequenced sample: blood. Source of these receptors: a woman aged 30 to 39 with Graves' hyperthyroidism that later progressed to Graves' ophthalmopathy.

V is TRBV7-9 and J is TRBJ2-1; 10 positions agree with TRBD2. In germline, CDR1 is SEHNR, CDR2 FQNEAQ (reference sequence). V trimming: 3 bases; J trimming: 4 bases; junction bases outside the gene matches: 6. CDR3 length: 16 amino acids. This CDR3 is CASSLTTSGAYNEQFF. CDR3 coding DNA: TGTGCCAGCAGCTTGACCACTAGCGGGGCATACAATGAGCAGTTCTTC.

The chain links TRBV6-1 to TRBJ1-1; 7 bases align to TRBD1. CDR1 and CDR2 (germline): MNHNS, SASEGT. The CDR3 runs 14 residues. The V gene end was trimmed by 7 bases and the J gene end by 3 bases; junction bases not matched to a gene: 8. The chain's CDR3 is CASIETGVYTEAFF. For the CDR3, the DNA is TGTGCCAGCATAGAAACAGGGGTATACACTGAAGCTTTCTTT.

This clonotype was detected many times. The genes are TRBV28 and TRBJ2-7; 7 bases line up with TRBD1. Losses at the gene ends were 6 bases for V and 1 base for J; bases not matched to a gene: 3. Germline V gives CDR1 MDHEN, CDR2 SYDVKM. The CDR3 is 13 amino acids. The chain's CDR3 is CASSPGQSYEQYF. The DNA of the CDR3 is TGTGCCAGCAGCCCGGGACAGTCCTACGAGCAGTACTTC. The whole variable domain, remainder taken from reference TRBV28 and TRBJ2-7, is DVKVTQSSRYLVKRTGEKVFLECVQDMDHENMFWYRQDPGLGLRLIYFSYDVKMKEKGDIPEGYSVSREKKERFSLILESASTNQTSMYLCASSPGQSYEQYFGPGTRLTVT.

CDR3 residues: CASSHRNRGQAYEQYF. The CDR3 nucleotides are TGTGCCAGCAGCCACCGAAACAGGGGGCAGGCCTACGAGCAGTACTTC. This rearrangement joins TRBV7-9 to TRBJ2-7; 9 bases map to TRBD1. The CDR3 runs 16 residues. With 5 bases clipped from V and 2 bases from J, the junction kept 10 bases outside the gene matches. Germline V gene sequence: CDR1 SEHNR, CDR2 FQNEAQ (reference sequence).

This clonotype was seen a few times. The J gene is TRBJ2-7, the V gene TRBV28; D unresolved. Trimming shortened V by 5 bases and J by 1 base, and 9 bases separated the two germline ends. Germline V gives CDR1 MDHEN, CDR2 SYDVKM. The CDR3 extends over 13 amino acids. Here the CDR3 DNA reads TGTGCCAGCAGTCTCGACGCATCCTACGAGCAGTACTTC. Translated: CASSLDASYEQYF. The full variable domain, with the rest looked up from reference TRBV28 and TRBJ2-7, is DVKVTQSSRYLVKRTGEKVFLECVQDMDHENMFWYRQDPGLGLRLIYFSYDVKMKEKGDIPEGYSVSREKKERFSLILESASTNQTSMYLCASSLDASYEQYFGPGTRLTVT.

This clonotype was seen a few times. The CDR3 coding sequence is TGTGCCAGCAGCGTAGATGGCACTAGCAATCAGCCCCAGCATTTT. Its translation: CASSVDGTSNQPQHF. The rearrangement joins TRBV9 to TRBJ1-5; D ambiguous. The CDR3 contains 15 residues. CDR1 SGDLS and CDR2 YYNGEE come from the germline V gene. V was cut by 0 bases and J by 0 bases, with 7 bases left in between.

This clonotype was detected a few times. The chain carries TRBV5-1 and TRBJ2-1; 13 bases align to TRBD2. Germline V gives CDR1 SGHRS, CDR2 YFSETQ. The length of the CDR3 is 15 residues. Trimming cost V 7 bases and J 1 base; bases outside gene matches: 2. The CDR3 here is CASGTSGISYNEQFF. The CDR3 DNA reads TGCGCCAGCGGGACTAGCGGGATATCCTACAATGAGCAGTTCTTC.

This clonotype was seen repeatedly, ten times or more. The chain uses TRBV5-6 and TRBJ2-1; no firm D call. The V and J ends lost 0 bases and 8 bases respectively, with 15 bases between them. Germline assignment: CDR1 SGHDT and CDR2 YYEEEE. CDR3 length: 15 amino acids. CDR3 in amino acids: CASSLVSRLNDEQFF. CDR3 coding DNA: TGTGCCAGCAGCTTGGTGTCTAGATTGAACGATGAGCAGTTCTTC.

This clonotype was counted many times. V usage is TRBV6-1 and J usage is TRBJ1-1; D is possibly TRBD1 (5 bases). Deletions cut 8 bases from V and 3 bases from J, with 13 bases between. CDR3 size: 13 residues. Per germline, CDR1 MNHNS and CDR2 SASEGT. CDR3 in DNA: TGTGCCAGCTCTACCGGGGCACACACTGAAGCTTTCTTT. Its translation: CASSTGAHTEAFF.

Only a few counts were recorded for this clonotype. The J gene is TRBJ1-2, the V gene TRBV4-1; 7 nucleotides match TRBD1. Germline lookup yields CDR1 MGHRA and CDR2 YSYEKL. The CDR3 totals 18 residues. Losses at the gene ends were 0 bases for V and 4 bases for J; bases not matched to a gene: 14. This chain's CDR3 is CASSQDFRPGGIPYGYTF. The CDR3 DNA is TGCGCCAGCAGCCAAGACTTTCGCCCAGGGGGTATACCCTATGGCTACACCTTC.

The CDR3 sequence: CASSFPWREAFF. The CDR3 nucleotides read TGTGCCAGCAGTTTCCCGTGGAGGGAAGCTTTCTTT. The chain recombines TRBV12-3 or TRBV12-4 with TRBJ1-1; D is unclear. V lost 3 bases, J lost 8 bases, and 10 bases lay in between. The length of the CDR3 is 12 residues.

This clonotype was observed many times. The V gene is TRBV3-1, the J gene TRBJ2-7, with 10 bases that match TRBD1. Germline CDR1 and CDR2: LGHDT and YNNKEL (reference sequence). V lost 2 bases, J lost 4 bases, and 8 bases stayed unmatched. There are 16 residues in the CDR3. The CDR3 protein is CASSQPGQGYSYEQYF. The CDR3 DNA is TGTGCCAGCAGCCAACCGGGACAGGGGTATTCTTACGAGCAGTACTTC.

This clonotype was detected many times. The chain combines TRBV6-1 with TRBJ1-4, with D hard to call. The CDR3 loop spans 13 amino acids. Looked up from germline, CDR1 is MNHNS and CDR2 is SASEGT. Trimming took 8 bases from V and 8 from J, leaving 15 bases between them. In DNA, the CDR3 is TGTGCCAGCGTCGGAATAGCTCGGGAAAAACTGTTTTTT. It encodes CASVGIAREKLFF.

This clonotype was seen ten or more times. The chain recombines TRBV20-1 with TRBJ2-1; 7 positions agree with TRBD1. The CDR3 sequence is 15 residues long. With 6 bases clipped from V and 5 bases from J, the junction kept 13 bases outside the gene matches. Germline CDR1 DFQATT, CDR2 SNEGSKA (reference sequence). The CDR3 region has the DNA TGCAGTGCCCCATACCGACAGGGTGGCGACAATGAGCAGTTCTTC. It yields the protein CSAPYRQGGDNEQFF.

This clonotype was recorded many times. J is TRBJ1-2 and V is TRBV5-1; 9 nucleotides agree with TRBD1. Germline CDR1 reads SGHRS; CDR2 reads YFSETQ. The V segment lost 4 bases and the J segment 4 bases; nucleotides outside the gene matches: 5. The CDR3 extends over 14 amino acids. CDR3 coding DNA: TGCGCCAGCAGCGAAACAGGGGGCGGCTATGGCTACACCTTC. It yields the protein CASSETGGGYGYTF.

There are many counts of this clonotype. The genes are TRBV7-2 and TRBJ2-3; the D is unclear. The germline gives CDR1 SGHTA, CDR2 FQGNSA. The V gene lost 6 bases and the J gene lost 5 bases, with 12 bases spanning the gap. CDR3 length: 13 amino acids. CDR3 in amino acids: CASRRPWEDTQYF. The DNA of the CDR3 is TGTGCCAGCAGGCGACCTTGGGAAGATACGCAGTATTTT.

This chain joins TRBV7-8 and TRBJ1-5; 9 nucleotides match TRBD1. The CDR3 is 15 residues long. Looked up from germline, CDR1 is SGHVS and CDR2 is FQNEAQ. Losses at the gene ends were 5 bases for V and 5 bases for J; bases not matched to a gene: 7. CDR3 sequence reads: CASSRNRGQDQPQHF. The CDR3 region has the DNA TGTGCCAGCAGCAGAAACAGGGGGCAGGATCAGCCCCAGCATTTT.

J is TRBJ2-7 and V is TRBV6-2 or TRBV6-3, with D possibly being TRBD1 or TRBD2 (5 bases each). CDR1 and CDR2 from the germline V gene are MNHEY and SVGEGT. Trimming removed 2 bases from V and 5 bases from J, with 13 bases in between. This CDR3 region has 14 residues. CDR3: CASSYRPGSHEQYF. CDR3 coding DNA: TGTGCCAGCAGTTACCGGCCAGGGAGCCACGAGCAGTACTTC.

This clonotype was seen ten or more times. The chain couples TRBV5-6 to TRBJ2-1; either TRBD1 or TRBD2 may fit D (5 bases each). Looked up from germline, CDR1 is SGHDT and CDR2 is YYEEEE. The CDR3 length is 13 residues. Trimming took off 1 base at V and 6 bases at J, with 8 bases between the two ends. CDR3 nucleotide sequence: TGTGCCAGCAGCTTGCGGGGCTCCAATGAGCAGTTCTTC. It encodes CASSLRGSNEQFF.

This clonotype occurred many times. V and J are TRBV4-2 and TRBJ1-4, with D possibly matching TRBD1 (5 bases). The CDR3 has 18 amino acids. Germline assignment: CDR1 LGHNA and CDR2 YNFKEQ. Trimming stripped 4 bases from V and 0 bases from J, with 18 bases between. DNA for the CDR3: TGTGCCAGCAGCCTCGACGCGACTGGGGACCCAACTAATGAAAAACTGTTTTTT. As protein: CASSLDATGDPTNEKLFF.

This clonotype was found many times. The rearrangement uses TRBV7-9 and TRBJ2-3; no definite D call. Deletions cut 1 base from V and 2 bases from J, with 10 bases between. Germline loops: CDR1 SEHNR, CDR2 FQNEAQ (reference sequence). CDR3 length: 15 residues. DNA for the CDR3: TGTGCCAGCAGCTTAGTCCTTGGAGACACAGATACGCAGTATTTT. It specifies CASSLVLGDTDTQYF.

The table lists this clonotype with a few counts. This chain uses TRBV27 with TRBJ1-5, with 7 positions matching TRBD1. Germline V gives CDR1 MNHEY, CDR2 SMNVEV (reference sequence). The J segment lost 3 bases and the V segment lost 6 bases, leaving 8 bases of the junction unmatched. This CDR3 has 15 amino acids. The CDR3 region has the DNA TGTGCCAGCAGGGGAAGAGGGGGCACCAATCAGCCCCAGCATTTT. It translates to CASRGRGGTNQPQHF.

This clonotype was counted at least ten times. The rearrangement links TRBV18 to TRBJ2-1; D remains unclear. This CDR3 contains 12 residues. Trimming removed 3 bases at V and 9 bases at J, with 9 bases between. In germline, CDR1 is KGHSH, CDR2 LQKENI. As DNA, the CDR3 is TGTGCCAGCTCACCCCGCTTTGGTGAGCAGTTCTTC. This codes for CASSPRFGEQFF.